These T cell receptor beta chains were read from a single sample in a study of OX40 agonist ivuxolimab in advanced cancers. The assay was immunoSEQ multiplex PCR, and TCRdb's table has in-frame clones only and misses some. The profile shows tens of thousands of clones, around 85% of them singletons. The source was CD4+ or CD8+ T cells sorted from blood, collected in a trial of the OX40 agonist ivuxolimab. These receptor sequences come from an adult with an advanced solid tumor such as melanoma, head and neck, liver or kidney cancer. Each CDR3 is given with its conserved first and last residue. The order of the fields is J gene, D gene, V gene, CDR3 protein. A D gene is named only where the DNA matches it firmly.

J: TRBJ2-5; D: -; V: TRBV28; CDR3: CASRPQGSETQYF
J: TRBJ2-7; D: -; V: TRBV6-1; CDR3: CASRAVGDEQYF
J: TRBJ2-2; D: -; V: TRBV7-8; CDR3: CASSFLNREVSTGELFF
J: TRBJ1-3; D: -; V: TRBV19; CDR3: CASSIAGFNTIYF
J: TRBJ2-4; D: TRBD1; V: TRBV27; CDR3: CASSWTGGADIQYF
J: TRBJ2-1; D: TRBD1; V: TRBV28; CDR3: CATARRDRYYNEQFF
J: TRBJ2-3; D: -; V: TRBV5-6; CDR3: CASSLGTLSTDTQYF
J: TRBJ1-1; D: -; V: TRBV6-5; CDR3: CASSYSGENTEAFF
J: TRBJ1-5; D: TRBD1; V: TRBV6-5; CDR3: CASSWTGLSQPQHF
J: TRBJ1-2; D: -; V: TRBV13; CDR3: CASSLDSSGGYTF
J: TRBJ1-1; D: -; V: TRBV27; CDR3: CASSFGRKLFTEAFF
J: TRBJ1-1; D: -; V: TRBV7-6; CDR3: CASSLGQGGRTEAFF
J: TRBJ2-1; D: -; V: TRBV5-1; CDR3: CASSKGTFENEQFF
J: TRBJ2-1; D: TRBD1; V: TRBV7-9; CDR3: CASSPLGTGANEQFF
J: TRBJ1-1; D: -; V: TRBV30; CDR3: CAWGSGNTEAFF
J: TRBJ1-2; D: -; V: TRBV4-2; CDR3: CASSSITGYGYTF